The present entry profiles one T cell receptor (beta chain) with its context. This entry comes from a study of T cells in Graves' hyperthyroidism and ophthalmopathy. Researchers took RNA transcripts and amplified the TCR beta CDR3 regions from them. Primed by the HTBI set, a first-round RT-PCR was run on the TCR CDR3. From the multiplex PCR reads, TCRdb called clonotypes with MiXCR, one entry per CDR3 protein. Found here are approximately 690,000 distinct CDR3 sequences, around 21% of them singletons; the top ten hold 30% to 40%. Sequenced input: blood. The TCR comes from a man aged 25 to 45 with Graves' ophthalmopathy.

CDR3 coding DNA: TGTGCCAGCAGCTTAAACGTGTGGGGCGGGAGTCCTGAGCAGTTCTTC. It is translated as CASSLNVWGGSPEQFF. The V and J genes are TRBV7-8 and TRBJ2-1, with 7 nucleotides matching TRBD2. CDR3 length equals 16 residues. The V gene end was trimmed by 2 bases and the J gene end by 9 bases; junction bases not matched to a gene: 13. The germline CDR1 and CDR2 sequences are SGHVS and FQNEAQ. Looking up the rest from reference TRBV7-8 and TRBJ2-1 gives the full variable domain: GAGVSQSPRYKVAKRGQDVALRCDPISGHVSLFWYQQALGQGPEFLTYFQNEAQLDKSGLPSDRFFAERPEGSVSTLKIQRTQQEDSAVYLCASSLNVWGGSPEQFFGPGTRLTVL.